This TCR beta chain derives from a study of cytomegalovirus exposure and HLA in healthy donors. The study, taken as a whole, reports: Altogether, some 160 TCR beta chains were recorded as cytomegalovirus-associated.

With respect to this clone: The target antigen is unknown.

Germline loops: CDR1 GTSNPN, CDR2 SVGIG (reference sequence). The ends were cut back, 2 bases at V and 6 bases at J, with 12 bases in the middle. The CDR3 length is 13 residues. Here immunoSEQ multiplex PCR was the method, and the copy in TCRdb shows in-frame clones only, minus some. The data show 57,000 or so clones, approximately 96% seen once. The sample taken for sequencing was PBMCs. The J gene is TRBJ2-3, the V gene TRBV30; a weak D match, TRBD2 (6 bases). This sequence originates from a man aged 18 to 29 in good health and CMV-seronegative. CDR3 residues: CAWSSTSYDTQYF. The DNA of the CDR3 is TGTGCCTGGAGTTCTACTAGCTACGATACGCAGTATTTT.